This T cell receptor (beta chain) emerged from a study of cytomegalovirus exposure and HLA in healthy donors. Primers included in the PCR were 60 Vbeta and 13 Jbeta primers. The method was immunoSEQ multiplex PCR; TCRdb's version includes in-frame clones alone and lacks a portion of them. The data hold roughly 160,000 clones, with roughly 83% observed a single time. Trimming shortened V by 0 bases and J by 4 bases, and 10 bases separated the two germline ends. The CDR3 has 16 residues. Per germline, CDR1 SEHNR and CDR2 FQNEAQ (reference sequence). The receptor was isolated from a man aged 25-45 years in good health and CMV-seronegative. The sequenced sample consisted of PBMCs. V and J are TRBV7-9 and TRBJ2-6; D may be TRBD1 (6 bases). The CDR3 DNA is TGTGCCAGCAGCTTAGCCACAGGGCTCGGGGCCAACGTCCTGACTTTC. Translated, it gives CASSLATGLGANVLTF.